Sequencing of this T cell receptor (beta chain) was carried out in a study of shared clonotypes between healthy human individuals. Study-level findings and limits: Only blood was sampled; tissue repertoires likely differ.

Deep-level settings were used for running the assay. The sorted-subset replicate PCRs were given around 0.2 ug DNA, which is 30,000 or so T cell genomes. Profiling relied on immunoSEQ multiplex PCR, and the TCRdb table lists in-frame clones only, not all of them. The data show 2,500,000 or so clones, approximately 93% seen once. Donation came from healthy HIV-negative adults that had no recent acute infections or vaccinations. This clone has a single count. As yet, its antigen is unknown. Source material: naive CD4+ T cells from PBMCs. The subset denotes: CD45RA+ positively selected. The clonotype comes from a man younger than 35 in good health. Some clones in this sample may be carry-over from other donors' samples.

CDR3 loop: CASSFPRAWVESYEQYF. The CDR3 nucleotides read TGTGCCAGCAGTTTCCCTCGGGCTTGGGTAGAGTCCTACGAGCAGTACTTC. The rearrangement uses TRBV28 and TRBJ2-7, with no clear D. V gave up 3 bases and J gave up 1 base, with 19 bases separating them. Looked up from germline, CDR1 is MDHEN and CDR2 is SYDVKM. The CDR3 loop spans 17 amino acids. The entire variable domain, with the rest obtained from reference TRBV28 and TRBJ2-7, is as follows: DVKVTQSSRYLVKRTGEKVFLECVQDMDHENMFWYRQDPGLGLRLIYFSYDVKMKEKGDIPEGYSVSREKKERFSLILESASTNQTSMYLCASSFPRAWVESYEQYFGPGTRLTVT.